The next 23 T cell receptor beta chains were all read from a single sample in a study of regulatory T cells in long-lasting Graves disease. The time point is: newly diagnosed GD, antithyroid drugs for less than 3 months. PBMCs were the source of the RNA used for TCR sequencing. Library construction for TCR beta used iRepertoire HTBI primers and Arm-PCR of CDR3 regions. Using its own MiXCR run on the multiplex PCR reads, TCRdb lists one record per CDR3 protein. The sample records around 320,000 distinct CDR3 sequences, approximately 15% being singletons. These data are also associated with another study on T cells in Graves' hyperthyroidism and ophthalmopathy.

The sequencing here drew on peripheral blood mononuclear cells (PBMCs), taken at new diagnosis, from a patient treated with antithyroid drugs. These receptors were taken from a man aged 40-49 years with Graves disease.

In its sample, this clonotype was seen many times. The gene calls are TRBV7-3 and TRBJ2-2; 7 bases are a match to TRBD1. CDR3 length equals 14 residues. The V gene end was trimmed by 5 bases and the J gene end by 1 base; junction bases not matched to a gene: 1. Germline CDR1 SGHTA, CDR2 FQGTGA. The CDR3 DNA reads TGTGCCAGCAGCGGGACAGTGAACACCGGGGAGCTGTTTTTT. Translation gives CASSGTVNTGELFF.

Many counts were recorded for this clonotype. This chain links TRBV12-3 or TRBV12-4 with TRBJ2-5; TRBD1 or TRBD2 may be the D gene (5 bases each). CDR3 length: 15 residues. V lost 3 bases and J lost 5, with 16 bases in between. The CDR3 is CASSFRTPGGETQYF. In nucleotides, the CDR3 is TGTGCCAGCAGTTTTAGGACACCCGGCGGGGAGACCCAGTACTTC.

J is TRBJ2-2 and V is TRBV7-3, with 9 bases fitting TRBD1. Germline CDR1 and CDR2: SGHTA and FQGTGA. Losses at the gene ends were 5 bases for V and 3 bases for J; bases not matched to a gene: 13. The CDR3 extends over 18 amino acids. The CDR3 here is CASSRTFFGQGHTGELFF. CDR3 nucleotide sequence: TGTGCCAGCAGCCGGACCTTCTTCGGACAGGGGCACACCGGGGAGCTGTTTTTT.

CDR3 DNA sequence: TGTGCCAGCAGTGTGCTGGGGGGCAGGAACACTGAAGCTTTCTTT. The encoded protein is CASSVLGGRNTEAFF. This chain uses TRBV25-1 with TRBJ1-1; the D gene is possibly TRBD1 (6 bases). CDR3 length equals 15 residues. Per the germline V gene, CDR1 is MGHDK and CDR2 is SYGVNS. Trimming removed 4 bases at V and 1 base at J, with 13 bases between. The full variable domain, its missing parts supplied by reference TRBV25-1 and TRBJ1-1, is EADIYQTPRYLVIGTGKKITLECSQTMGHDKMYWYQQDPGMELHLIHYSYGVNSTEKGDLSSESTVSRIRTEHFPLTLESARPSHTSQYLCASSVLGGRNTEAFFGQGTRLTVV.

In this sample, this clonotype turned up many times. The V and J genes are TRBV2 and TRBJ1-2; D ambiguous. Trimming took 3 bases from V and 7 from J, leaving 15 bases between them. Germline V gives CDR1 SNHLY, CDR2 FYNNEI. The CDR3 sequence is 14 residues long. The CDR3 nucleotides are TGTGCCAGCAGTGACCTATGGGCTATTGGTGGCTACACCTTC. It encodes CASSDLWAIGGYTF. Combining the CDR3 with reference TRBV2 and TRBJ1-2 gives the whole variable domain EPEVTQTPSHQVTQMGQEVILRCVPISNHLYFYWYRQILGQKVEFLVSFYNNEISEKSEIFDDQFSVERPDGSNFTLKIRSTKLEDSAMYFCASSDLWAIGGYTFGSGTRLTVV.

This clonotype has a count of ten or more. V usage is TRBV5-1 and J usage is TRBJ1-1; D not resolved. V was cut by 5 bases and J by 1 base, with 12 bases left in between. The CDR3 contains 14 residues. Per the germline V gene, CDR1 is SGHRS and CDR2 is YFSETQ. The CDR3 loop is CASRLMGGNTEAFF. The CDR3, as DNA: TGCGCCAGCAGACTGATGGGAGGGAACACTGAAGCTTTCTTT.

The sample holds many counts of this clonotype. The rearrangement uses TRBV6-2 or TRBV6-3 and TRBJ2-5; 9 bases map to TRBD2. The V gene end was trimmed by 2 bases and the J gene end by 2 bases; junction bases not matched to a gene: 3. This CDR3 is built from 15 residues. Germline assignment: CDR1 MNHEY and CDR2 SVGEGT. The CDR3 bases are TGTGCCAGCAGTTACCAGCGGGGGGTACAAGAGACCCAGTACTTC. Translated, it gives CASSYQRGVQETQYF.

Of note for this clonotype: A much larger clone lies a single base off, so this may be a read error. The rearrangement links TRBV20-1 to TRBJ2-5; D gene ambiguous. The CDR3 has 14 amino acids. Germline lookup yields CDR1 DFQATT and CDR2 SNEGSKA (reference sequence). The V end lost 5 bases, the J end lost 10 bases, and 23 bases lay between the germline ends. CDR3 region: CSAVGSIVPTDQYF. For the CDR3, the DNA is TGCAGTGCTGTGGGCAGTATTGTACCAACGGACCAGTACTTC.

The table lists this clonotype with a few counts. A much larger clone is a single base away; this may be a read error. This chain uses TRBV18 with TRBJ1-4, with D perhaps matching TRBD1 (6 bases). The CDR3 has 15 amino acids. Looked up from germline, CDR1 is KGHSH and CDR2 is LQKENI. The CDR3 loop is CASSPPGHDNEELFF. In nucleotides, the CDR3 is TGTGCCAGCTCACCCCCGGGACACGATAATGAAGAACTGTTTTTT. Full variable domain (outside the CDR3, taken from reference TRBV18 and TRBJ1-4): NAGVMQNPRHLVRRRGQEARLRCSPMKGHSHVYWYRQLPEEGLKFMVYLQKENIIDESGMPKERFSAEFPKEGPSILRIQQVVRGDSAAYFCASSPPGHDNEELFFGSGTQLSVL.

This clonotype was recorded at least ten times. The chain employs TRBV30 and TRBJ2-1; 9 bases match TRBD2. Losses at the gene ends were 0 bases for V and 8 bases for J; bases not matched to a gene: 8. Germline CDR1 is GTSNPN and CDR2 is SVGIG (reference sequence). The CDR3 consists of 15 residues. The CDR3 nucleotides read TGTGCCTGGAGTGTCGTAGCGGGGGTTGGGGATGAGCAGTTCTTC. It codes for CAWSVVAGVGDEQFF.

This clonotype was found many times. The chain is built from TRBV5-1 and TRBJ2-2; D gene unclear. Germline V gene sequence: CDR1 SGHRS, CDR2 YFSETQ. The CDR3 loop spans 15 amino acids. V was shortened by 3 bases and J by 5 bases, with 14 bases between the two germline ends. In DNA form, the CDR3 reads TGCGCCAGCAGCTATTCACGGACCAGTACCGGGGAGCTGTTTTTT. Encoded protein: CASSYSRTSTGELFF.

On this clonotype: A read error is likely here: a far larger clone is one base away. V gene TRBV24-1 combines with J gene TRBJ1-5; 9 nucleotides align to TRBD1. The CDR3 extends over 16 amino acids. CDR1 and CDR2 (germline): KGHDR, SFDVKD. This CDR3 is CASSSAGTGSHQPQHF. The DNA of the CDR3 is TGTGCCAGCAGTTCCGCCGGGACAGGGTCCCATCAGCCCCAGCATTTT.

This clonotype was seen repeatedly, ten times or more. The chain couples TRBV2 to TRBJ1-6; 8 bases match TRBD1. This CDR3 has 11 residues. Germline CDR1 and CDR2: SNHLY and FYNNEI. With V trimmed by 5 bases and J by 14 bases, 2 bases remained unmatched. The CDR3 reads CASSLQGALHF. CDR3 bases: TGTGCCAGCAGTCTACAGGGGGCCCTCCACTTT.

The chain couples TRBV18 to TRBJ1-4; 8 bases are shared with TRBD1. The length of the CDR3 is 15 residues. Germline V gene sequence: CDR1 KGHSH, CDR2 LQKENI. The J segment lost 6 bases and the V segment lost 3 bases, leaving 6 bases of the junction unmatched. The CDR3, as DNA: TGTGCCAGCTCACCCGGACAGGGAGGCGATGAAAAACTGTTTTTT. It yields the protein CASSPGQGGDEKLFF.

Only a few counts were recorded for this clonotype. Only one base separates this from a far larger clonotype, so it likely reflects a read error. This chain links TRBV7-2 with TRBJ2-5, with D uncertain. V shed 5 bases and J shed 11 bases, with 12 bases lying between them. Germline V gene sequence: CDR1 SGHTA, CDR2 FQGNSA. The CDR3 is 11 residues long. CDR3 coding DNA: TGTGCCAGCAGCGCTAGGAATGAGCAGTACTTC. It yields the protein CASSARNEQYF. Supplemented by reference TRBV7-2 and TRBJ2-5, the full variable domain reads GAGVSQSPSNKVTEKGKDVELRCDPISGHTALYWYRQSLGQGLEFLIYFQGNSAPDKSGLPSDRFSAERTGGSVSTLTIQRTQQEDSAVYLCASSARNEQYFGPGTRLLVL.

This clonotype was counted at least ten times. The chain combines TRBV20-1 with TRBJ2-3; D uncertain. Germline-derived CDR1 and CDR2 are DFQATT and SNEGSKA (reference sequence). CDR3 length: 15 amino acids. V was pared by 0 bases and J by 3 bases, with 13 bases between. The CDR3: CSAREPRIWTDTQYF. CDR3 DNA sequence: TGCAGTGCTAGAGAGCCTAGAATTTGGACAGATACGCAGTATTTT.

This clonotype has more than one count but fewer than ten. The CDR3 region is CASSRGQGVNNEQFF. CDR3 DNA: TGTGCCAGCTCACGGGGACAGGGGGTCAACAATGAGCAGTTCTTC. The chain links TRBV18 to TRBJ2-1; TRBD1 agrees at 11 bases. Unmatched junction bases numbered 4, after V lost 4 bases and J lost 5 bases. The germline V gene has CDR1 KGHSH and CDR2 LQKENI. The CDR3 is 15 residues long.

In this sample, this clonotype turned up many times. The V and J genes are TRBV7-3 and TRBJ2-3; no clear D gene. This CDR3 spans 16 amino acids. CDR1 SGHTA and CDR2 FQGTGA come from the germline V gene. V shed 3 bases and J shed 3 bases, with 16 bases lying between them. The CDR3 nucleotides read TGTGCCAGCAGCTTCGGGTCGAACTCACTTACAGATACGCAGTATTTT. It specifies CASSFGSNSLTDTQYF. The variable domain in full, completed from reference TRBV7-3 and TRBJ2-3, reads GAGVSQTPSNKVTEKGKYVELRCDPISGHTALYWYRQSLGQGPEFLIYFQGTGAADDSGLPNDRFFAVRPEGSVSTLKIQRTERGDSAVYLCASSFGSNSLTDTQYFGPGTRLTVL.

This clonotype was counted many times. CDR3 in amino acids: CASSPGREQYF. The CDR3 DNA is TGTGCCAGCAGCCCCGGGCGCGAGCAGTACTTC. This chain uses TRBV6-1 with TRBJ2-7; D is unclear. The CDR3 is 11 residues long. V lost 6 bases to trimming and J lost 6 bases, with 9 bases between them. Germline-derived CDR1 and CDR2 are MNHNS and SASEGT.

This clonotype has ten or more counts. Written as DNA, the CDR3 is TGTGCCAGCAGCTATAAGCCCGGGACAGGGATGGGCGAGCAGTACTTC. This encodes CASSYKPGTGMGEQYF. The chain combines TRBV6-1 with TRBJ2-7; the match to TRBD1 covers 9 bases. The junction had 15 bases not matched to a gene; V was cut back by 6 bases and J by 6 bases. This CDR3 contains 16 residues. The germline V gene encodes CDR1 MNHNS and CDR2 SASEGT.

As concerns this clonotype: A read error may produce the germline difference seen at one junction end. V usage is TRBV7-6 and J usage is TRBJ2-1, with 10 bases identical to TRBD2. CDR1 is SGHVS, CDR2 FNYEAQ, per germline. The CDR3 is 14 residues long. CDR3 amino acids: CASSSSGGDNGQFF. CDR3 bases: TGTGCCAGCAGCTCTAGCGGGGGTGACAATGGGCAGTTCTTC.

Ten or more counts support this clonotype. The rearrangement uses TRBV20-1 and TRBJ1-1; the D gene is possibly TRBD1 (6 bases). Germline V CDR1 and CDR2: DFQATT, SNEGSKA (reference sequence). This CDR3 is built from 11 residues. V was trimmed by 6 bases and J by 1 base, leaving 6 bases between them. CDR3 in amino acids: CSADRNTEAFF. The CDR3 DNA is TGCAGTGCGGACAGGAACACTGAAGCTTTCTTT.

This clonotype has ten or more counts. The chain has TRBV18 and TRBJ1-1, with no clear D. This CDR3 contains 14 residues. Germline CDR1 KGHSH, CDR2 LQKENI. Trimming took off 2 bases at V and 1 base at J, with 8 bases between the two ends. CDR3 nucleotides: TGTGCCAGCTCACCAACGACGGAGAACACTGAAGCTTTCTTT. It encodes CASSPTTENTEAFF. The full variable domain, in which reference TRBV18 and TRBJ1-1 provide the parts outside the CDR3, is NAGVMQNPRHLVRRRGQEARLRCSPMKGHSHVYWYRQLPEEGLKFMVYLQKENIIDESGMPKERFSAEFPKEGPSILRIQQVVRGDSAAYFCASSPTTENTEAFFGQGTRLTVV.